The next 25 T cell receptor beta chains were all read from a single sample in a study of blood T cell repertoires in COVID-19. Method: immunoSEQ multiplex PCR; TCRdb's copy keeps in-frame clones and lacks some. The sample yields 13,000 or so clones, around four fifths seen once. The sample was peripheral blood. These receptor sequences come from a man between 40 and 49 years old with active or convalescent COVID-19.

The DNA of the CDR3 is TGTGCCAGCTCACCACCTTTCGGTAGCGTTAGCACAGATACGCAGTATTTT. This encodes CASSPPFGSVSTDTQYF. The chain combines TRBV18 with TRBJ2-3, with D possibly being TRBD2 (5 bases). V was clipped by 0 bases and J by 0 bases, with 13 bases between them. The CDR3 is 17 amino acids. Germline V lookup: CDR1 KGHSH, CDR2 LQKENI.

This rearrangement joins TRBV6-5 to TRBJ1-1; D gene ambiguous. Deletions cut 0 bases from V and 2 bases from J, with 10 bases between. This CDR3 is 15 amino acids long. Germline V gives CDR1 MNHEY, CDR2 SVGAGI. The CDR3 is CASSYSQTQNTEAFF. CDR3 nucleotide sequence: TGTGCCAGCAGTTACTCCCAGACACAAAACACTGAAGCTTTCTTT.

V and J are TRBV6-5 and TRBJ1-6; D perhaps matches TRBD1 (5 bases). Trimming cost V 6 bases and J 0 bases, with 9 bases left between them. The CDR3 covers 15 residues. Germline CDR1 MNHEY, CDR2 SVGAGI. CDR3 amino acids: CASRLGASYNSPLHF. CDR3 bases: TGTGCCAGCAGACTTGGGGCCTCCTATAATTCACCCCTCCACTTT.

The V and J genes are TRBV7-2 and TRBJ1-6; D not resolved. V was clipped by 5 bases and J by 10 bases, with 21 bases between them. Germline V lookup: CDR1 SGHTA, CDR2 FQGNSA. CDR3 size: 16 residues. Here the CDR3 DNA reads TGTGCCAGCAGCGATCCCCCCCGGGGATTACAATCACCCCTCCACTTT. This sequence encodes CASSDPPRGLQSPLHF.

The V call is TRBV14, the J call TRBJ2-3; 11 nucleotides align to TRBD2. The trim removed 6 bases at V and 5 bases at J, leaving 10 bases unmatched. The CDR3 is made up of 16 amino acids. From germline, CDR1 is SGHDN and CDR2 FVKESK. The DNA for the CDR3 is TGTGCCAGCAGACACTCCTTCGGGACTAGCGGAGATACGCAGTATTTT. Amino acids: CASRHSFGTSGDTQYF.

The V call is TRBV9, the J call TRBJ2-2; 8 positions match TRBD2. The CDR3 is made up of 19 amino acids. Germline loops: CDR1 SGDLS, CDR2 YYNGEE. J was trimmed by 0 bases and V by 5 bases; bases with no gene match: 15. This chain's CDR3 is CASSVLAGRPTSNTGELFF. CDR3 in DNA: TGTGCCAGCAGTGTCTTAGCGGGGCGACCCACCTCGAACACCGGGGAGCTGTTTTTT.

The chain carries TRBV11-2 and TRBJ1-1; D gene unclear. V lost 2 bases, J lost 10 bases, and 17 bases lay in between. The CDR3 length is 14 residues. Germline V lookup: CDR1 SGHAT, CDR2 FQNNGV. The CDR3: CASSLLFDSQTAFF. In DNA form, the CDR3 reads TGTGCCAGCAGCTTACTCTTTGACTCCCAAACAGCTTTCTTT.

The V and J genes are TRBV9 and TRBJ1-1, with TRBD1 matching 9 bases. The CDR3 extends over 14 amino acids. CDR1 is SGDLS and CDR2 is YYNGEE in the germline V gene. V was pared by 3 bases and J by 6 bases, with 6 bases of the junction left unmatched. The CDR3 DNA reads as TGTGCCAGCAGCGCGAACAGGGGGCTCGCTGAAGCTTTCTTT. It yields the protein CASSANRGLAEAFF.

This chain joins TRBV7-2 and TRBJ1-5; D gene ambiguous. The length of the CDR3 is 14 residues. Trimming removed 4 bases at V and 0 bases at J, with 7 bases between. The germline CDR1 and CDR2 sequences are SGHTA and FQGNSA. In DNA, the CDR3 is TGTGCCAGCAGCTACGGGTATAGCAATCAGCCCCAGCATTTT. It is translated as CASSYGYSNQPQHF.

This rearrangement joins TRBV5-6 to TRBJ2-1, with TRBD2 as a possible D gene (5 bases). The CDR3 contains 14 residues. Germline loops: CDR1 SGHDT, CDR2 YYEEEE. The V gene lost 3 bases and the J gene lost 0 bases, with 7 bases spanning the gap. The CDR3 region has the DNA TGTGCCAGCAGCTGGACTTTCTCCTACAATGAGCAGTTCTTC. Protein: CASSWTFSYNEQFF.

The gene calls are TRBV28 and TRBJ1-1; possible D gene TRBD1, 5 bases. Looked up from germline, CDR1 is MDHEN and CDR2 is SYDVKM. V was clipped by 6 bases and J by 3 bases, with 8 bases between them. The CDR3 runs 12 residues. CDR3 DNA sequence: TGTGCCAGCAGGGGGCACGACACTGAAGCTTTCTTT. Translated, it gives CASRGHDTEAFF.

The rearrangement uses TRBV11-2 and TRBJ2-1; D might be TRBD1 (5 bases). The CDR3 is 15 amino acids. V was clipped by 1 base and J by 7 bases, with 14 bases between them. CDR1 and CDR2 from the germline V gene are SGHAT and FQNNGV. The CDR3 loop reads CASSLGPQALNEQFF. In DNA form, the CDR3 reads TGTGCCAGCAGCTTAGGTCCACAGGCTCTTAATGAGCAGTTCTTC.

A few counts support this clone. This chain connects TRBV7-9 to TRBJ1-1, with D possibly TRBD1 on 6 matching bases. CDR1 and CDR2 (germline): SEHNR, FQNEAQ (reference sequence). This CDR3 region has 14 residues. V was pared by 0 bases and J by 7 bases, with 12 bases between. CDR3 protein: CASSLAGTMGEAFF. The CDR3 DNA reads TGTGCCAGCAGCTTAGCCGGGACAATGGGTGAAGCTTTCTTT.

This rearrangement joins TRBV2 to TRBJ2-7, with 10 bases lining up with TRBD1. The CDR3 consists of 14 residues. Unmatched junction bases numbered 3, after V lost 4 bases and J lost 3 bases. CDR1 and CDR2 from the germline V gene are SNHLY and FYNNEI. DNA for the CDR3: TGTGCCAGCAGTGTCGGGACAGGGGACTACGAGCAGTACTTC. Translating gives CASSVGTGDYEQYF.

The rearrangement joins TRBV18 to TRBJ2-5; 12 bases match TRBD2. The CDR3 is 17 residues long. Germline CDR1 is KGHSH and CDR2 is LQKENI. The V and J ends lost 2 bases and 0 bases, in that order; junction bases with no gene match: 4. The CDR3 sequence is CASSPRPSGGDQETQYF. CDR3 bases: TGTGCCAGCTCACCAAGGCCTAGCGGGGGGGACCAAGAGACCCAGTACTTC.

In nucleotides, the CDR3 is TGTGCCACCCGGAAGTGGCGGCTCTACAATGAGCAGTTCTTC. It encodes CATRKWRLYNEQFF. This chain links TRBV6-5 with TRBJ2-1; the D is unclear. The CDR3 loop spans 14 amino acids. The V end was cut by 10 bases, the J end by 3 bases, with 16 bases between. Germline V lookup: CDR1 MNHEY, CDR2 SVGAGI.

The chain is built from TRBV7-2 and TRBJ2-6; TRBD2 might be the D (7 bases). Germline V gene lookup returns CDR1 SGHTA and CDR2 FQGNSA. The V gene lost 3 bases and the J gene lost 0 bases, with 18 bases spanning the gap. This CDR3 spans 19 amino acids. The CDR3 spells CASSLRGGLGISGANVLTF. In nucleotides, the CDR3 is TGTGCCAGCAGCTTGAGGGGGGGTTTAGGAATCTCTGGGGCCAACGTCCTGACTTTC.

The table lists this clone with a count of one. The J gene is TRBJ2-2, the V gene TRBV19, with TRBD2 matching over 12 bases. Germline V lookup: CDR1 LNHDA, CDR2 SQIVND (reference sequence). The CDR3 has 18 residues. V was clipped by 0 bases and J by 1 base; unmatched bases: 3. The CDR3 DNA reads as TGTGCCAGTAGTATAGAGAGACTAGCGGGGGAGAACACCGGGGAGCTGTTTTTT. This codes for CASSIERLAGENTGELFF.

The rearrangement links TRBV28 to TRBJ1-5; D is possibly TRBD1 (5 bases). Trimming stripped 1 base from V and 1 base from J, with 14 bases between. The CDR3 runs to 17 residues. From germline, CDR1 is MDHEN and CDR2 SYDVKM. CDR3: CASSLYRSQGSNQPQHF. The CDR3 DNA follows: TGTGCCAGCAGTTTATATCGATCCCAGGGAAGCAATCAGCCCCAGCATTTT.

V usage is TRBV19 and J usage is TRBJ1-6; no reliable D call. This CDR3 contains 16 residues. V lost 11 bases and J 7 bases, leaving 24 bases between the germline ends. CDR1 LNHDA and CDR2 SQIVND come from the germline V gene (reference sequence). The CDR3 loop is CASQTGLDGNNSPLHF. Here the CDR3 DNA reads TGTGCCTCCCAAACCGGGTTAGACGGAAACAATTCACCCCTCCACTTT.

The chain employs TRBV10-3 and TRBJ2-1; D possibly corresponds to TRBD2 (6 bases). Germline V gene sequence: CDR1 ENHRY, CDR2 SYGVKD. This CDR3 has 19 amino acids. Deletions cut 6 bases from V and 5 bases from J, with 29 bases between. In nucleotides, the CDR3 is TGTGCCATCAGCCAACAGGCTCATGGCTTGGCGGGGCACAACAATGAGCAGTTCTTC. Protein sequence: CAISQQAHGLAGHNNEQFF.

This clone was seen more than once but under ten times. V usage is TRBV5-3 and J usage is TRBJ1-6; 9 bases agree with TRBD1. TRBV5-3 is sorted into the ORF group, with uncertain function. The trim removed 0 bases at V and 7 bases at J, leaving 14 bases unmatched. The CDR3 has 19 amino acids. The CDR3 region has the DNA TGTGCCAGAAGCTTGGGGGGACAGGGAGGGCCAGGGAGAAATTCACCCCTCCACTTT. As protein: CARSLGGQGGPGRNSPLHF.

J is TRBJ1-3 and V is TRBV29-1; weak D call: TRBD1 (5 bases). The CDR3 is 18 amino acids. The germline V gene has CDR1 SQVTM and CDR2 ANQGSEA. V was shortened by 4 bases and J by 1 base, with 23 bases between the two germline ends. Written as DNA, the CDR3 is TGCAGCGTTGTGACGGGACGGCCCGGGAGGGAGTCTGGAAACACCATATATTTT. Its protein is CSVVTGRPGRESGNTIYF.

This rearrangement joins TRBV27 to TRBJ2-7; TRBD1 aligns across 12 bases. Trimming cost V 5 bases and J 5 bases; bases outside gene matches: 10. The CDR3 contains 16 residues. CDR1 and CDR2 from the germline V gene are MNHEY and SMNVEV (reference sequence). The chain's CDR3 is CASSSPRDRGHDEQYF. Here the CDR3 DNA reads TGTGCCAGCAGTAGCCCCCGGGACAGGGGGCACGACGAGCAGTACTTC.

The chain couples TRBV19 to TRBJ1-6; D gene ambiguous. V lost 6 bases to trimming and J lost 10 bases, with 13 bases between them. Germline CDR1 and CDR2: LNHDA and SQIVND (reference sequence). The CDR3 sequence is 13 residues long. The CDR3 protein is CASRALRESPLHF. CDR3 DNA sequence: TGTGCCAGTAGAGCCCTCCGGGAGTCACCCCTCCACTTT.